The 8 T cell receptor beta chains listed next were all sequenced from one sample in a study of immune evolution from preneoplasia to lung adenocarcinoma. Assay: immunoSEQ multiplex PCR; the TCRdb copy retains only in-frame clones and omits some. The profile shows around 4,300 clones, roughly three quarters of them singletons. Sequenced: FFPE adjacent normal lung tissue. Receptors originate from a donor older than 65 with lung adenocarcinoma.

V is TRBV11-3 and J is TRBJ1-2, with 8 bases aligning to TRBD1. Germline CDR1 is SGHNT and CDR2 is YENEEA. V lost 4 bases, J lost 4 bases, and 5 bases stayed unmatched. The CDR3 spans 14 residues. CDR3 sequence reads: CASSSRGLRYGYTF. In DNA form, the CDR3 reads TGTGCCAGCAGCTCCAGGGGGCTTCGCTATGGCTACACCTTC.

The chain combines TRBV19 with TRBJ1-2; 9 nucleotides match TRBD1. The germline V gene encodes CDR1 LNHDA and CDR2 SQIVND (reference sequence). V trimming: 6 bases; J trimming: 7 bases; junction bases outside the gene matches: 9. The CDR3 runs to 14 residues. CDR3 in DNA: TGTGCCAGTAGACCGGGACAGGGTCGTTCTGGCTACACCTTC. This gives the protein CASRPGQGRSGYTF.

This rearrangement joins TRBV11-3 to TRBJ2-1; D is possibly TRBD1 (6 bases). V dropped 0 bases and J dropped 0 bases, with 6 bases sitting between them. Looked up from germline, CDR1 is SGHNT and CDR2 is YENEEA. The CDR3 loop spans 15 amino acids. CDR3 region: CASSLEDSSYNEQFF. CDR3 in DNA: TGTGCCAGCAGCTTAGAGGACAGCTCCTACAATGAGCAGTTCTTC.

The chain carries TRBV6-5 and TRBJ1-1, with D perhaps TRBD1 (6 bases). Germline V gene sequence: CDR1 MNHEY, CDR2 SVGAGI. V lost 5 bases, J lost 5 bases, and 18 bases lay in between. The CDR3 length is 15 residues. The CDR3 here is CASSPAGGAGTEAFF. CDR3 sequence (DNA): TGTGCCAGCAGTCCCGCGGGGGGCGCAGGGACTGAAGCTTTCTTT.

The chain carries TRBV19 and TRBJ1-2, with a tentative D call TRBD1 (5 bases). Germline V gene lookup returns CDR1 LNHDA and CDR2 SQIVND (reference sequence). The V gene lost 6 bases and the J gene lost 4 bases, with 15 bases spanning the gap. This CDR3 comprises 14 residues. Written as DNA, the CDR3 is TGTGCCAGTAGGGAGACAGATGATAGCTATGGCTACACCTTC. Residues: CASRETDDSYGYTF.

The V call is TRBV7-9, the J call TRBJ2-1; D call uncertain. Germline CDR1 and CDR2: SEHNR and FQNEAQ (reference sequence). The CDR3 totals 12 residues. Deletions cut 5 bases from V and 9 bases from J, with 11 bases between. As DNA, the CDR3 is TGTGCCAGCAGCATCGTTGGCGGTGAGCAGTTCTTC. Amino acids: CASSIVGGEQFF. Full variable domain (remainder filled in from reference TRBV7-9 and TRBJ2-1): DTGVSQNPRHKITKRGQNVTFRCDPISEHNRLYWYRQTLGQGPEFLTYFQNEAQLEKSRLLSDRFSAERPKGSFSTLEIQRTEQGDSAMYLCASSIVGGEQFFGPGTRLTVL.

The chain couples TRBV23-1 to TRBJ2-3; D perhaps matches TRBD2 (6 bases). TRBV23-1 falls under the ORF class, with uncertain function. The CDR3 has 14 amino acids. The V gene lost 6 bases and the J gene lost 2 bases, with 12 bases spanning the gap. The CDR3 DNA is TGCGCCAGCAGGAGGGGACTGCTCACAGATACGCAGTATTTT. It codes for CASRRGLLTDTQYF.

This chain links TRBV11-2 with TRBJ2-2; the D is unclear. The germline CDR1 and CDR2 sequences are SGHAT and FQNNGV. V lost 1 base and J 5 bases, leaving 8 bases between the germline ends. The CDR3 consists of 14 residues. CDR3 nucleotides: TGTGCCAGCAGCTTAGCAGGAGAGACCGGGGAGCTGTTTTTT. Protein product: CASSLAGETGELFF.